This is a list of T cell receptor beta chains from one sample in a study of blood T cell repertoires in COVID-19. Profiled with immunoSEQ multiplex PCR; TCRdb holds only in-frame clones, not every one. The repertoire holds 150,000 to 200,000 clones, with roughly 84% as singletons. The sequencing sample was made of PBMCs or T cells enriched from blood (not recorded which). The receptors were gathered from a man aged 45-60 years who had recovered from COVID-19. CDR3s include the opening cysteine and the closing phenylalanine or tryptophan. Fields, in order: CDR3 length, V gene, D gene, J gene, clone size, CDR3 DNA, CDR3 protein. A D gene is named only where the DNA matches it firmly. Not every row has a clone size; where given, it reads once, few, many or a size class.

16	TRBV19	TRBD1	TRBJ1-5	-	TGTGCCAGTAAAGATCTTACAGGGGGGAGCAATCAGCCCCAGCATTTT	CASKDLTGGSNQPQHF
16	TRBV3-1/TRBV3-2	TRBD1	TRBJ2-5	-	TGTGCCAGCAGCCTAGGGGGCAGGGGTCTTCAAGAGACCCAGTACTTC	CASSLGGRGLQETQYF
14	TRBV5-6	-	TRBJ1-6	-	TGTGCCAGCAGCGGCGACAGCCGGAATTCACCCCTCCACTTT	CASSGDSRNSPLHF
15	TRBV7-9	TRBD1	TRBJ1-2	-	TGTGCCAGCAGCTCGGGACAGAACCCCACCTATGGCTACACCTTC	CASSSGQNPTYGYTF
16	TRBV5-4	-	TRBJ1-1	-	TGTGCCAGCGGCCCCGCCGGGAAGAGGCTGAACACTGAAGCTTTCTTT	CASGPAGKRLNTEAFF
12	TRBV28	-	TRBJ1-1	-	TGTGCCAGCAGTCTACTGGTCACTGAAGCTTTCTTT	CASSLLVTEAFF
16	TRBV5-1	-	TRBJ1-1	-	TGCGCCAGCAAGGGGACGACAGGTGGGGGAAACACTGAAGCTTTCTTT	CASKGTTGGGNTEAFF
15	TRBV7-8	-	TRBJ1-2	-	TGTGCCAGCAGCTTCGGCGGGCCTCTTATTGATGGCTACACCTTC	CASSFGGPLIDGYTF
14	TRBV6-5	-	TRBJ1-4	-	TGTGCCAGCATCCGGGATAGGGTAAATGAAAAACTGTTTTTT	CASIRDRVNEKLFF
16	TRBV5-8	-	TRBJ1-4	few	TGTGCCAGCAGCTTGGGATCCCGAGCTGCTAATGAAAAACTGTTTTTT	CASSLGSRAANEKLFF
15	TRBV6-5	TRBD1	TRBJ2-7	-	TGTGCCAGCAGTTACTCCGGACAGGGGGCTTACGAGCAGTACTTC	CASSYSGQGAYEQYF
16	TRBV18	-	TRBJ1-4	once	TGTGCCAGCTCACCACCGAATTTTCAGGTCAATGAAAAACTGTTTTTT	CASSPPNFQVNEKLFF
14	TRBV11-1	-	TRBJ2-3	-	TGTGCCAGCAGCCCCCCGTCAGGGTCAAATACGCAGTATTTT	CASSPPSGSNTQYF
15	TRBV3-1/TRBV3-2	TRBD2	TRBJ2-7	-	TGTGCCAGCAGCCAAGTTGGCGGGGGGGCCTACGAGCAGTACTTC	CASSQVGGGAYEQYF